At least ten counts were recorded for the clone carrying this T cell receptor beta chain. Its matching antigen is unknown. This CDR3 comprises 14 residues. Losses at the gene ends were 3 bases for V and 2 bases for J; bases not matched to a gene: 6. Germline V lookup: CDR1 GTSNPN, CDR2 SVGIG (reference sequence). This sample is part of a study of CD8 T cells in ankylosing spondylitis. Study-level points and caveats: Among TCR beta sequences, a motif of under ten highly homologous variants appeared characteristic of ankylosing spondylitis blood.

TCRdb analysed the 5' RACE reads with MiXCR anew, one entry per CDR3 protein. The table shows about 210,000 distinct CDR3 sequences, with approximately 8% occurring only once. The chain uses TRBV30 and TRBJ2-7, with 8 nucleotides matching TRBD1. The receptor was derived from a female donor with ankylosing spondylitis or in good health (not recorded which). The sequenced sample was blood, either unsorted or a sorted T cell fraction (not recorded which). The CDR3 DNA follows: TGTGCCTGGAGCGTGGGGACAGGACCCTACGAGCAGTACTTC. The encoded protein is CAWSVGTGPYEQYF.